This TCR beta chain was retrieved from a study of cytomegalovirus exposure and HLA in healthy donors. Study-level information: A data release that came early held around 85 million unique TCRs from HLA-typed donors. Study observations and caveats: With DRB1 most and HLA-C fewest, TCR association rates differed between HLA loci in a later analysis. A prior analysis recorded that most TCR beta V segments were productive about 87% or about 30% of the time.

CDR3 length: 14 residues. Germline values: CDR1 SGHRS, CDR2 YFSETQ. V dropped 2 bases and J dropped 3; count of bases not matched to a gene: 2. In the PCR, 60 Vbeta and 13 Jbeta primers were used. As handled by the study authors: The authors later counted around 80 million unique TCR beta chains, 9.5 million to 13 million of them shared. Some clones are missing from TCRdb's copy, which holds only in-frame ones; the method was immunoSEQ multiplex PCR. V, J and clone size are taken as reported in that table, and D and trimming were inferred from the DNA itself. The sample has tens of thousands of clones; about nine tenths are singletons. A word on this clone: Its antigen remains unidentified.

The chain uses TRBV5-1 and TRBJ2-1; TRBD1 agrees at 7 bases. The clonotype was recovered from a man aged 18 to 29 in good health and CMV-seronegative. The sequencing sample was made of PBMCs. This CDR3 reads CASSLGQVYNEQFF. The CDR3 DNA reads TGCGCCAGCAGCTTAGGACAGGTCTACAATGAGCAGTTCTTC.